This T cell receptor (beta chain) was captured in a study of blood T cell repertoires in COVID-19. As for the study in general: The cDNA or gDNA used as material had been derived from T cells, B-cell-depleted T cells, or PBMCs.

Original analysis: Nucleated cell counts were estimated from reference gene primer amplification. Profiled with immunoSEQ multiplex PCR; TCRdb holds only in-frame clones, not every one. Clone size and V and J calls were adopted from that table, with D and trimming inferred from the DNA. The repertoire holds 160,000 or so clones, with 75% to 85% as singletons. Sequencing input: peripheral blood. The source of this sequence is a woman aged 60 to 75 with COVID-19, enrolled during active disease.

The DNA of the CDR3 is TGCGCCAGCAGCTTGGAGCCAGGGGAGACCCAGTACTTC. It yields the protein CASSLEPGETQYF. The V and J genes are TRBV5-1 and TRBJ2-5; weak D call: TRBD1 (5 bases). The V and J ends lost 0 bases and 5 bases respectively, with 8 bases between them. Germline CDR1 SGHRS, CDR2 YFSETQ. The CDR3 contains 13 residues.